The 11 T cell receptor beta chains in this list originate from one sample, sequenced in a study of blood T cell repertoires in COVID-19. Profiled with immunoSEQ multiplex PCR; TCRdb holds only in-frame clones, not every one. The table has about 46,000 clones, around 87% seen once. The specimen was PBMCs or T cells enriched from blood (not recorded which). The receptors stem from a woman in her fifties or sixties who had recovered from COVID-19.

The chain has TRBV7-9 and TRBJ2-3; 9 bases map to TRBD2. This CDR3 is built from 19 residues. Germline V gives CDR1 SEHNR, CDR2 FQNEAQ (reference sequence). The junction had 21 bases not matched to a gene; V was cut back by 5 bases and J by 6 bases. This CDR3 reads CASSGNTLAGTSKADTQYF. CDR3 nucleotides: TGTGCCAGCAGCGGAAACACGCTAGCGGGAACAAGCAAGGCGGATACGCAGTATTTT.

V is TRBV12-3 or TRBV12-4 and J is TRBJ2-3, with 8 bases lining up with TRBD1. This CDR3 is built from 13 residues. V gave up 5 bases and J gave up 4 bases; unmatched junction bases: 2. Here the CDR3 reads CASSPQGADTQYF. As DNA, the CDR3 is TGTGCCAGCAGTCCACAGGGGGCAGATACGCAGTATTTT.

The chain uses TRBV27 and TRBJ2-7; TRBD1 is a possible D gene (7 bases). V was pared by 3 bases and J by 3 bases, with 12 bases between. The CDR3 covers 14 residues. Per the germline V gene, CDR1 is MNHEY and CDR2 is SMNVEV (reference sequence). The CDR3 reads CASSFSGGIYEQYF. CDR3 nucleotide sequence: TGTGCCAGCAGTTTTTCAGGGGGGATCTACGAGCAGTACTTC.

The chain is built from TRBV7-2 and TRBJ2-7, with 8 bases identical to TRBD2. The CDR3 covers 19 residues. Germline assignment: CDR1 SGHTA and CDR2 FQGNSA. V trimming: 3 bases; J trimming: 3 bases; junction bases outside the gene matches: 19. This chain's CDR3 is CASSFGDNSGKWWDYEQYF. Written as DNA, the CDR3 is TGTGCCAGCAGCTTTGGGGACAATAGCGGGAAGTGGTGGGACTACGAGCAGTACTTC.

This clone was observed a few times. The chain joins TRBV7-8 to TRBJ2-3; 7 positions agree with TRBD1. The V segment lost 2 bases and the J segment 2 bases; nucleotides outside the gene matches: 13. This CDR3 comprises 18 residues. Germline CDR1 and CDR2: SGHVS and FQNEAQ. In nucleotides, the CDR3 is TGTGCCAGCAGCTTAAGGTGGTCGGGACAGAGCGTCACAGATACGCAGTATTTT. It yields the protein CASSLRWSGQSVTDTQYF.

In its sample, this clone was seen once. The rearrangement links TRBV2 to TRBJ2-1, with 15 bases lining up with TRBD2. With 5 bases clipped from V and 5 bases from J, the junction kept 7 bases outside the gene matches. CDR3 length: 17 residues. Germline CDR1 and CDR2: SNHLY and FYNNEI. CDR3: CASSPWGTSGRNNEQFF. The CDR3 DNA reads TGTGCCAGCAGTCCGTGGGGGACTAGCGGGAGGAACAATGAGCAGTTCTTC.

This rearrangement joins TRBV3-1 (or the pseudogene TRBV3-2) to TRBJ2-3, with 8 bases that match TRBD1. The V gene end was trimmed by 8 bases and the J gene end by 0 bases; junction bases not matched to a gene: 1. The CDR3 covers 13 residues. In germline, CDR1 is LGHDT, CDR2 YNNKEL (reference sequence). CDR3 in amino acids: CASGQGSTDTQYF. In DNA, the CDR3 is TGTGCCAGCGGACAGGGAAGCACAGATACGCAGTATTTT.

This clone showed up just once. The CDR3 nucleotides read TGTGCCGCGGGACTAGCGAGGCAAGAGACCCAGTACTTC. Its translation is CAAGLARQETQYF. The J gene is TRBJ2-5, the V gene TRBV28; 10 nucleotides line up with TRBD2. The CDR3 extends over 13 amino acids. Unmatched junction bases numbered 5, after V lost 11 bases and J lost 2 bases. Per germline, CDR1 MDHEN and CDR2 SYDVKM.

The V and J genes are TRBV9 and TRBJ2-5, with TRBD2 matching 9 bases. Germline lookup yields CDR1 SGDLS and CDR2 YYNGEE. The CDR3 runs to 16 residues. The ends lost 0 bases at V and 5 bases at J; junction bases unmatched: 8. The chain's CDR3 is CASSVGSSGSPETQYF. The CDR3 nucleotides are TGTGCCAGCAGCGTAGGAAGTAGCGGGAGTCCGGAGACCCAGTACTTC.

This chain links TRBV11-2 with TRBJ2-1; possibly TRBD2 for D (5 bases). V was trimmed by 1 base and J by 12 bases, leaving 13 bases between them. The CDR3 loop spans 13 amino acids. CDR1 is SGHAT, CDR2 FQNNGV, per germline. The CDR3 DNA follows: TGTGCCAGCAGCTTAGGGCTCCTAGGAGGGCAGTTCTTC. Its translation: CASSLGLLGGQFF.

The J gene is TRBJ2-5, the V gene TRBV2, with 7 bases lining up with TRBD2. V shed 4 bases, J shed 1 base, and the junction held 6 bases outside the gene matches. Germline CDR1 reads SNHLY; CDR2 reads FYNNEI. This CDR3 spans 15 amino acids. The CDR3 nucleotides are TGTGCCAGCAGTGGGGACGGGAGGACCCAAGAGACCCAGTACTTC. Translation gives CASSGDGRTQETQYF.